This passage covers 18 T cell receptor beta chains from one sample sequenced in a study of neurological immune-mediated disorders. TCRdb itself ran the 5' RACE reads through MiXCR, one entry per CDR3 protein. The table records approximately 100,000 distinct CDR3 sequences, 11% of them present only once. Time point given: longitudinal time-point 3. Specimen: PBMCs. Receptor source: a female donor with HTLV-1-associated myelopathy (HAM/TSP).

This clonotype has at least ten counts. The V call is TRBV5-6, the J call TRBJ1-6; a possible D gene is TRBD1 (5 bases). This CDR3 is built from 16 residues. Trimming took 3 bases from V and 7 from J, leaving 17 bases between them. Germline CDR1 SGHDT, CDR2 YYEEEE. The CDR3 DNA reads as TGTGCCAGCAGCTCTTTTAGGGGTGTGCGGAATTCACCCCTCCACTTT. Residues: CASSSFRGVRNSPLHF.

This clonotype was found many times. The V and J genes are TRBV20-1 and TRBJ2-1; D is perhaps TRBD2 (6 bases). Germline loops: CDR1 DFQATT, CDR2 SNEGSKA (reference sequence). Trimming shortened V by 8 bases and J by 0 bases, and 14 bases separated the two germline ends. The CDR3 runs to 14 residues. CDR3 in DNA: TGCAGTCAACCCGGGACTTTCTCCTACAATGAGCAGTTCTTC. Translation gives CSQPGTFSYNEQFF.

This clonotype was found many times. This sequence joins TRBV10-3 and TRBJ2-7, with no clear D. CDR1 and CDR2 from the germline V gene are ENHRY and SYGVKD. V was pared by 6 bases and J by 3 bases, with 15 bases between. CDR3 length equals 14 residues. CDR3 residues: CAISTDYLNYEQYF. The CDR3 nucleotides are TGTGCCATCAGCACAGATTACCTAAACTACGAGCAGTACTTC.

Here the CDR3 reads CASSATGGEFYGYTF. In DNA form, the CDR3 reads TGTGCCAGCAGCGCCACAGGGGGCGAATTTTATGGCTACACCTTC. The chain carries TRBV9 and TRBJ1-2; 9 nucleotides agree with TRBD1. There are 15 residues in the CDR3. Germline lookup yields CDR1 SGDLS and CDR2 YYNGEE. Trimming took 3 bases from V and 5 from J; bases not matched to a gene: 8.

This clonotype showed up many times. CDR3 nucleotide sequence: TGTGCCAGCATCAACCTTGGAATGAGCACAGATACGCAGTATTTT. Its translation is CASINLGMSTDTQYF. This chain joins TRBV28 and TRBJ2-3; D not resolved. This CDR3 has 15 residues. The V and J ends lost 7 bases and 0 bases respectively, with 14 bases between them. The V gene's germline CDR1 is MDHEN and CDR2 SYDVKM.

This clonotype has ten or more counts. The chain is built from TRBV4-1 and TRBJ2-6; D call uncertain. Trimming removed 3 bases from V and 0 bases from J, with 9 bases in between. Germline values: CDR1 MGHRA, CDR2 YSYEKL. The CDR3 spans 16 residues. The CDR3 DNA follows: TGCGCCAGCAGCCACGGCCCAGTCTCTGGGGCCAACGTCCTGACTTTC. As protein: CASSHGPVSGANVLTF.

J is TRBJ1-4 and V is TRBV2; D is uncertain. V was cut by 6 bases and J by 8 bases, with 19 bases left in between. Germline V gene lookup returns CDR1 SNHLY and CDR2 FYNNEI. This CDR3 is built from 15 residues. CDR3 protein: CASRGGPSLGEKLFF. CDR3 DNA sequence: TGTGCCAGCAGAGGCGGGCCCTCACTGGGCGAAAAACTGTTTTTT.

Points on this clonotype: A read error may explain this, as a much larger clone is one base away. The J gene is TRBJ2-3, the V gene TRBV7-8, with D hard to call. Germline assignment: CDR1 SGHVS and CDR2 FQNEAQ. V gave up 0 bases and J gave up 7 bases, with 5 bases separating them. The CDR3 is 12 amino acids. Written as DNA, the CDR3 is TGTGCCAGCAGCTTAGCTCTCAATACGCAGTATTTT. This translates into CASSLALNTQYF.

The DNA for the CDR3 is TGTGCCAGCAGTTTCTCCTACACTGAAGCTTTCTTT. Amino acid sequence: CASSFSYTEAFF. The chain joins TRBV28 to TRBJ1-1, with no clear D. This CDR3 comprises 12 residues. V lost 3 bases and J lost 3, with 5 bases in between. Germline CDR1 and CDR2: MDHEN and SYDVKM. Together with reference TRBV28 and TRBJ1-1, the CDR3 gives the full variable domain: DVKVTQSSRYLVKRTGEKVFLECVQDMDHENMFWYRQDPGLGLRLIYFSYDVKMKEKGDIPEGYSVSREKKERFSLILESASTNQTSMYLCASSFSYTEAFFGQGTRLTVV.

In its sample, this clonotype was seen many times. This chain connects TRBV9 to TRBJ1-1; TRBD1 might be the D (5 bases). The germline V and J ends were trimmed by 4 bases and 3 bases, with 19 bases remaining between them. Germline assignment: CDR1 SGDLS and CDR2 YYNGEE. This CDR3 is 16 amino acids long. The CDR3: CASSPSGGDLDTEAFF. The CDR3 nucleotides are TGTGCCAGCAGCCCCTCGGGGGGTGATTTAGACACTGAAGCTTTCTTT.

V usage is TRBV20-1 and J usage is TRBJ2-1; 8 nucleotides agree with TRBD2. V shed 4 bases, J shed 7 bases, and the junction held 12 bases outside the gene matches. The germline CDR1 and CDR2 sequences are DFQATT and SNEGSKA (reference sequence). The CDR3 extends over 15 amino acids. The CDR3 reads CSATPGRAGDNEQFF. CDR3 sequence (DNA): TGCAGTGCTACGCCGGGAAGAGCGGGGGATAATGAGCAGTTCTTC.

This clonotype was picked up many times. This chain links TRBV7-2 with TRBJ2-7, with D possibly being TRBD2 (6 bases). Trimming took off 1 base at V and 5 bases at J, with 9 bases between the two ends. Germline loops: CDR1 SGHTA, CDR2 FQGNSA. This CDR3 is built from 13 residues. The CDR3 DNA sequence: TGTGCCAGCAGCTTAGGGGGGGTGCACGAGCAGTACTTC. Translation gives CASSLGGVHEQYF.

This clonotype came up many times. The chain employs TRBV5-1 and TRBJ2-3, with D perhaps matching TRBD2 (6 bases). The V gene lost 5 bases and the J gene lost 1 base, with 11 bases spanning the gap. CDR1 and CDR2 from the germline V gene are SGHRS and YFSETQ. The CDR3 length is 14 residues. CDR3 protein: CASRSGERTDTQYF. CDR3 DNA: TGCGCCAGCAGATCGGGGGAACGCACAGATACGCAGTATTTT.

The table lists this clonotype with a few counts. The chain couples TRBV5-6 to TRBJ2-3; no clear D. This CDR3 has 17 residues. Germline V CDR1 and CDR2: SGHDT, YYEEEE. The V end lost 0 bases, the J end lost 2 bases, and 16 bases lay between the germline ends. The DNA for the CDR3 is TGTGCCAGCAGCTTGGATCCCCCTGAAGCCCCCACAGATACGCAGTATTTT. Amino acids: CASSLDPPEAPTDTQYF.

The chain employs TRBV20-1 and TRBJ2-6; D not resolved. V lost 5 bases to trimming and J lost 9 bases, with 20 bases between them. From germline, CDR1 is DFQATT and CDR2 SNEGSKA (reference sequence). The CDR3 is 15 amino acids. CDR3 DNA sequence: TGCAGTGCTGAGGACCTGAGCTCTGGGTTCAACGTCCTGACTTTC. As protein: CSAEDLSSGFNVLTF.

This clonotype has ten or more counts. The chain has TRBV12-3 or TRBV12-4 and TRBJ2-2, with a tentative D call TRBD1 (6 bases). V shed 6 bases and J shed 0 bases, with 8 bases lying between them. The CDR3 extends over 14 amino acids. CDR3 in DNA: TGTGCCAGCAGGGACAGCCCGAACACCGGGGAGCTGTTTTTT. Encoded protein: CASRDSPNTGELFF.

This clonotype was seen at least ten times. The gene calls are TRBV20-1 and TRBJ1-2, with D unclear. Germline CDR1 reads DFQATT; CDR2 reads SNEGSKA (reference sequence). Trimming left V 2 bases short and J 4 bases short, with 5 bases between. The CDR3 consists of 11 residues. The CDR3 sequence is CSARPAYGYTF. The CDR3 DNA reads TGCAGTGCTAGACCGGCCTATGGCTACACCTTC.

This clonotype was recorded at least ten times. V and J are TRBV5-5 and TRBJ1-1; D possibly corresponds to TRBD1 (5 bases). V was shortened by 0 bases and J by 3 bases, with 18 bases between the two germline ends. The CDR3 runs to 17 residues. Germline assignment: CDR1 SGHKS and CDR2 YYEKEE (reference sequence). This CDR3 is CASSLDGRPPGDTEAFF. The CDR3 coding sequence is TGTGCCAGCAGCTTGGATGGTCGGCCTCCGGGGGACACTGAAGCTTTCTTT.